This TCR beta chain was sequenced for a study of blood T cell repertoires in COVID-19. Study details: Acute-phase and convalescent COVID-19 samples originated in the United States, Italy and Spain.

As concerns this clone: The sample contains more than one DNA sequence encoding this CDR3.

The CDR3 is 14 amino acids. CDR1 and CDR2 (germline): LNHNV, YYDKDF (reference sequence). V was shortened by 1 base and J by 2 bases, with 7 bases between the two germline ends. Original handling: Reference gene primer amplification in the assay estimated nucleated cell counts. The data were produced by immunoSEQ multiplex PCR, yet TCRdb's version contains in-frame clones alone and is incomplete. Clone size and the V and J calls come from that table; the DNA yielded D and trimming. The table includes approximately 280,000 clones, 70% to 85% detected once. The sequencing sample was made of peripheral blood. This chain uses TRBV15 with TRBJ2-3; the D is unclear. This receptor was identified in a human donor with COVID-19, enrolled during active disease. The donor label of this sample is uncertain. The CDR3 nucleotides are TGTGCCACCAGCAGAGGCGGATTCACAGATACGCAGTATTTT. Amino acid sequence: CATSRGGFTDTQYF.